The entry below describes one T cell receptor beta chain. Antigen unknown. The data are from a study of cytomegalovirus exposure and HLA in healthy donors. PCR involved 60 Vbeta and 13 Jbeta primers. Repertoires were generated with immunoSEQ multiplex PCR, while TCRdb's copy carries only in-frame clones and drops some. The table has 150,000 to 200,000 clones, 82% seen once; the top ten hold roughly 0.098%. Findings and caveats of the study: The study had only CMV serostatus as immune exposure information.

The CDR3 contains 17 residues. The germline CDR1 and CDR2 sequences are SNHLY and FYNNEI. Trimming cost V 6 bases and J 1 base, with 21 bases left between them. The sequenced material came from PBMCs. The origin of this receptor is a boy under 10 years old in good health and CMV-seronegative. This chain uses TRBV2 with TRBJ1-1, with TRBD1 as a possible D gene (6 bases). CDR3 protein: CASSVVRGPTSNTEAFF. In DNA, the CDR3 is TGTGCCAGCAGCGTGGTCAGGGGCCCTACCTCGAACACTGAAGCTTTCTTT.